This TCR beta chain was captured by sequencing in a study of vaccination effects on CD4 cells after COVID-19. Findings and limits, study-wide: Clones induced by infection and by vaccine showed marked clonal contraction late after vaccination. Spike-reactive clones found after vaccination in convalescents were mainly new vaccine-induced clones.

ViraFEST used viral peptide pools to expand antigen-specific CD4+ T cells before sequencing. A 10-day culture period preceded the isolation of CD4+ T cells. PCR showed that the person got SARS-CoV-2 infection at some point between March and December 2020. Every well housed two million PBMC, which grew in culture alongside around 9.9 IU/ml IL-2 and around 9.4 ug/ml peptides. In regard to this clone: What it binds is not known.

The method was immunoSEQ multiplex PCR; TCRdb's version includes in-frame clones alone and lacks a portion of them. The table includes about 45,000 clones, around 66% detected once. From germline, CDR1 is SGHTA and CDR2 FQGNSA. The germline V and J ends were trimmed by 1 base and 2 bases, with 12 bases remaining between them. The CDR3 is 16 amino acids. Sequenced here: CD4+ T cells from PBMCs cultured with a peptide pool, sampled before COVID-19 vaccination. The TCR sequence derives from a human donor who had a prior SARS-CoV-2 infection. The chain employs TRBV7-2 and TRBJ2-1, with a possible D match to TRBD2 (6 bases). CDR3: CASSLGGVRAYNEQFF. The CDR3 DNA sequence: TGTGCCAGCAGCTTAGGGGGGGTAAGGGCCTACAATGAGCAGTTCTTC.